Below are 20 T cell receptor beta chains sequenced from a single sample in a study of tumor-infiltrating lymphocytes in primary liver carcinoma. TCR beta cDNA was made from 500 ng total RNA with a constant-region primer. Library construction for TCR beta comprised three nested multiplex PCR rounds performed with slightly modified ARM-PCR. Researchers ran the first two PCR rounds for roughly 11 cycles each with TRBV1-TRBV30 forward primers and a C-beta reverse primer. Each CDR3 protein is one row after TCRdb ran MiXCR on the multiplex PCR reads. The sample yields roughly 190,000 distinct CDR3 sequences, 85% seen once. Co-extracting RNA and DNA was done with 20-30 mg of unsorted bulk tissue as input. Specimen: tumor tissue from primary liver carcinoma. All receptors come from a man aged 40-49 years with primary liver carcinoma and hepatitis B virus infection.

To note about this clonotype: Sequence at one end of the junction differs from germline and may be a read error. The genes are TRBV28 and TRBJ2-1; no clear D. This CDR3 region has 15 residues. Germline V gene sequence: CDR1 MDHEN, CDR2 SYDVKM. The CDR3 reads CAIRLTLLSYNEQFF. In nucleotides, the CDR3 is TGTGCCATCAGGCTTACCTTACTCTCCTATAATGAGCAGTTCTTC.

This chain connects TRBV5-1 to TRBJ2-1; D is undetermined. CDR1 and CDR2 (germline): SGHRS, YFSETQ. This CDR3 region has 14 residues. DNA of the CDR3: TGCGAGAGCAGCTTGGAATTCCAACCCAATGAGCAGTTCTTC. Its translation is CESSLEFQPNEQFF.

About this clonotype: Given the absence of the conserved phenylalanine or tryptophan at the CDR3 end, a read error is likely. The chain employs TRBV6-1 and TRBJ1-1; TRBD1 agrees at 7 bases. Unmatched junction bases numbered 13, after V lost 8 bases and J lost 4 bases. The CDR3 has 15 residues. Germline V gene sequence: CDR1 MNHNS, CDR2 SASEGT. The CDR3 bases are TGTGCCAGCTTCTCTGGACAGGACGGGGGCACTGAAGCTTTCTTG. Protein product: CASFSGQDGGTEAFL.

The chain joins TRBV6-5 to TRBJ2-1, with D perhaps matching TRBD2 (5 bases). V dropped 4 bases and J dropped 2 bases, with 12 bases sitting between them. Germline V gene lookup returns CDR1 MNHEY and CDR2 SVGAGI. The CDR3 totals 15 residues. As DNA, the CDR3 is TGTGCCAGCAGTTCCATCGGGAAAGCCTACAATGAGCAGTTCTTC. Translation gives CASSSIGKAYNEQFF.

Concerning this clonotype: With a much larger clone just one base away, this may be a read error. The DNA of the CDR3 is TGCAGTGCTCGAAGAAGCGGGAGGGCCCTTACAGATGCGCAGTATTTT. Amino acids: CSARRSGRALTDAQYF. V and J are TRBV20-1 and TRBJ2-3; 10 bases agree with TRBD2. The CDR3 sequence is 16 residues long. Looked up from germline, CDR1 is DFQATT and CDR2 is SNEGSKA (reference sequence).

This clonotype was recorded only once. Relative to the germline gene, one junction end is altered; a read error may explain this. The chain has TRBV29-1 and TRBJ2-7; D is undetermined. CDR3 length: 16 residues. Germline V lookup: CDR1 SQVTM, CDR2 ANQGSEA. For the CDR3, the DNA is TGCAGCGCCACGACATCTGAGACCGGCACTCCCTACGAACAGTACTTC. Amino acids: CSATTSETGTPYEQYF.

For this clonotype: Here the CDR3 omits its conserved ending phenylalanine or tryptophan, so a read error is the likely source. The V call is TRBV5-6, the J call TRBJ1-3, with a possible D match to TRBD1 (5 bases). The CDR3 consists of 16 residues. Per germline, CDR1 SGHDT and CDR2 YYEEEE. The CDR3 coding sequence is TGTGCCAGCATCTTGGAAGGACAAGGTTCTGGAAACACCATATATATT. Amino acid sequence: CASILEGQGSGNTIYI.

CDR3 nucleotides: TGTGGCAGTAGGCTAGGGACTACGCCTTTCAGTGAGCAGTTCTTC. It translates to CGSRLGTTPFSEQFF. This chain joins TRBV6-1 and TRBJ2-1, with 7 bases that match TRBD2. The germline V gene encodes CDR1 MNHNS and CDR2 SASEGT. The CDR3 has 15 amino acids.

On this clonotype itself: Because the CDR3 is missing its conserved closing phenylalanine or tryptophan, this is likely a read error. The V and J genes are TRBV28 and TRBJ2-6; D is perhaps TRBD2 (6 bases). Looked up from germline, CDR1 is MDHEN and CDR2 is SYDVKM. The CDR3 contains 14 residues. The CDR3: CTVGGLTGANVLTI. Written as DNA, the CDR3 is TGTACCGTCGGGGGACTTACTGGGGCCAACGTCCTGACTATC.

On this clonotype: A read error may be the cause here, since a much bigger clone is one base away. V gene TRBV7-9 combines with J gene TRBJ2-1; D remains ambiguous. V gave up 4 bases and J gave up 8 bases, with 15 bases separating them. Germline CDR1 reads SEHNR; CDR2 reads FQNEAQ (reference sequence). CDR3 length equals 14 residues. CDR3 bases: TGTGCCAGCAGCTCACCCAAACCGGAGCATGAGCAGTTCTTC. Protein product: CASSSPKPEHEQFF.

As regards this clonotype: A much larger clone lies one base from this, so it may be a read error. CDR3: CASSTSGQSYERYF. The CDR3 DNA follows: TGCGCCAGCAGCACATCTGGACAGTCCTACGAGCGGTACTTC. The rearrangement joins TRBV5-1 to TRBJ2-7, with a possible D match to TRBD1 (6 bases). CDR1 is SGHRS and CDR2 is YFSETQ in the germline V gene. This CDR3 spans 14 amino acids.

In regard to this clonotype: A read error may account for a junction end that differs from germline. V and J are TRBV29-1 and TRBJ1-1; D gene ambiguous. The CDR3 spans 12 residues. CDR1 is SQVTM and CDR2 is ANQGSEA in the germline V gene. As DNA, the CDR3 is TGCAGCGTGATAACAGCTAACACTGAAGTTTTCTTT. Amino acid sequence: CSVITANTEVFF.

Comments on this clonotype: As the CDR3 is not closed by the conserved phenylalanine or tryptophan, this likely results from a read error. The chain carries TRBV29-1 and TRBJ1-1; D gene unclear. V was trimmed by 8 bases and J by 0 bases, leaving 19 bases between them. The CDR3 length is 15 residues. The germline gives CDR1 SQVTM, CDR2 ANQGSEA. The CDR3 loop is CSRAPGWPMNTEAFY. CDR3 sequence (DNA): TGCAGCCGGGCCCCAGGTTGGCCCATGAACACTGAAGCTTTCTAT.

Concerning this clonotype itself: One end of the junction varies from germline; a read error may be responsible. J is TRBJ2-3 and V is TRBV11-3, with D unclear. The CDR3 length is 13 residues. Germline assignment: CDR1 SGHNT and CDR2 YENEEA. CDR3 region: CASSLVHRDTQYF. For the CDR3, the DNA is TGTGCCAGCAGCTTAGTCCACAGAGATACACAGTATTTT. The variable domain in full, with the rest retrieved from reference TRBV11-3 and TRBJ2-3, is EAGVVQSPRYKIIEKKQPVAFWCNPISGHNTLYWYLQNLGQGPELLIRYENEEAVDDSQLPKDRFSAERLKGVDSTLKIQPAELGDSAVYLCASSLVHRDTQYFGPGTRLTVL.

This rearrangement joins TRBV7-9 to TRBJ2-7; possible D gene TRBD2, 5 bases. The CDR3 spans 15 residues. Germline CDR1 reads SEHNR; CDR2 reads FQNEAQ (reference sequence). The V end was cut by 1 base, the J end by 6 bases, with 16 bases between. CDR3 in amino acids: CASSLDGSGGFEQYF. CDR3 sequence (DNA): TGTGCCAGCAGCTTAGACGGCAGTGGCGGGTTCGAGCAGTACTTC.

A word on this clonotype: With a much larger clone just one base away, this may be a read error. This chain uses TRBV28 with TRBJ2-7; no clear D gene. In germline, CDR1 is MDHEN, CDR2 SYDVKM. The length of the CDR3 is 14 residues. The CDR3: CVSSPGRPPNEQYF. DNA of the CDR3: TGTGTCAGCAGTCCTGGTAGGCCGCCAAACGAGCAGTACTTC.

Regarding this clonotype: This likely comes from a read error, as the CDR3 has no conserved phenylalanine or tryptophan at its end. V gene TRBV10-2 combines with J gene TRBJ2-1; 8 bases match TRBD2. There are 16 residues in the CDR3. Germline CDR1 reads WSHSY; CDR2 reads SAAADI. As DNA, the CDR3 is TGCGCCAGTAGTGAGAGGGCGGGAGGATCGGGTAGTGAGCAGTTCTTA. Its translation: CASSERAGGSGSEQFL.

In the case of this clonotype: Because the CDR3 is missing its conserved closing phenylalanine or tryptophan, this is likely a read error. J is TRBJ2-1 and V is TRBV11-3, with D uncertain. This CDR3 spans 17 amino acids. Germline V gene sequence: CDR1 SGHNT, CDR2 YENEEA. V dropped 1 base and J dropped 5 bases, with 18 bases sitting between them. CDR3 nucleotides: TGTGCCAGCAGCTTAGGCGTGCCGGTACTCCCCCACAATGAGCAGTTCTCC. It encodes CASSLGVPVLPHNEQFS.

In the case of this clonotype: The CDR3 does not close with the conserved phenylalanine or tryptophan, likely indicating a read error. The V and J genes are TRBV4-1 and TRBJ2-7, with TRBD1 as a possible D gene (6 bases). From germline, CDR1 is MGHRA and CDR2 YSYEKL. The length of the CDR3 is 16 residues. DNA for the CDR3: TGCGCCAGCAGCCAAGATTGGGGACAAGCAACCTATGAGCAGTACTCC. This encodes CASSQDWGQATYEQYS.

On this clonotype itself: One end of the junction does not line up with germline, which may come from a read error. This rearrangement joins TRBV11-3 to TRBJ2-1, with D uncertain. This CDR3 contains 14 residues. Per germline, CDR1 SGHNT and CDR2 YENEEA. CDR3 nucleotide sequence: TGTGCCAACAGCTTAGGCGTCTCGAACAATGTGCGGTTCTTC. As protein: CANSLGVSNNVRFF.